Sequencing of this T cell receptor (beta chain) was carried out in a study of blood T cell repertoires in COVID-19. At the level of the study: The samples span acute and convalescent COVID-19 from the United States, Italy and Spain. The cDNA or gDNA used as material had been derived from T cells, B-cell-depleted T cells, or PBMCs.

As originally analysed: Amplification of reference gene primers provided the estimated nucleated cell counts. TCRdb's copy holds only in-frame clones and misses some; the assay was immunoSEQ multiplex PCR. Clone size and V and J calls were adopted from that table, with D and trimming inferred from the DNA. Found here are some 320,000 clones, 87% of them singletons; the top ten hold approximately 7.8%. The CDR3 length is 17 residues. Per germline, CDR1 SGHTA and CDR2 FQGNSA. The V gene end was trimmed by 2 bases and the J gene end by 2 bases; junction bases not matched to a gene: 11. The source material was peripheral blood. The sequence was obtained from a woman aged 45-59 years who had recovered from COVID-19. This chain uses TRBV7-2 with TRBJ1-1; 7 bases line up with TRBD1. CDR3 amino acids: CASSLQNLGGINTEAFF. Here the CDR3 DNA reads TGTGCCAGCAGCTTACAAAACTTAGGGGGCATAAACACTGAAGCTTTCTTT.